This TCR beta chain emerged from a study of shared clonotypes between healthy human individuals. Study donors comprised healthy, HIV-negative adults devoid of recent acute infection or vaccination. The donors were all Caucasian adults (living in Nashville, Tennessee). About this clone: The target antigen is unknown.

Clones were read by immunoSEQ multiplex PCR, and TCRdb kept only the in-frame ones, dropping some. The sample records roughly 2,500,000 clones, roughly 93% being singletons. The study's findings and limits: Among the subsets, naive ones generally showed larger estimated richness than memory ones. Non-shared clonotypes showed lower generation probabilities than clonotypes common to all four donors.

The CDR3 consists of 13 residues. Germline CDR1 MNHEY, CDR2 SMNVEV (reference sequence). The V gene lost 11 bases and the J gene lost 0 bases, with 12 bases spanning the gap. The chain employs TRBV27 and TRBJ2-3, with D unresolved. Sequencing was done on a sample of naive CD4+ T cells from PBMCs. Subset in this sample: CD45RA+ positively selected. This sequence originates from a man aged 18 to 29 in good health. Some clones in this sample may be carry-over from other donors' samples. For the CDR3, the DNA is TGTGCCTCGGGCAGGATAAGCACAGATACGCAGTATTTT. Translated: CASGRISTDTQYF.